These 15 T cell receptor beta chains were all obtained from the same sample, sequenced in a study of T cell repertoires in cytomegalovirus infection (dated by TCRdb to between 2018 and 2021). For sequencing, an Illumina HiSeq 1500 was employed. TCRdb handled the public reads itself, with Q25 trimming in fastp and clone calling in MiXCR, and kept productive beta chains. Under each unique CDR3 protein, matching rows form one entry showing the most common genes and DNA. Within this sample are about 490,000 distinct CDR3 sequences, with about 25% of them counted one time only. Roughly 13% of the sample is held by the ten biggest clonotypes. Material for sequencing was PBMCs. The receptors here all came from a human donor in good health (CMV status not recorded). Some clones in this sample may be carry-over from other donors' samples.

This sequence joins TRBV10-3 and TRBJ2-1; the D is unclear. The germline V and J ends were trimmed by 4 bases and 4 bases, with 5 bases remaining between them. The CDR3 runs 12 residues. Germline CDR1 reads ENHRY; CDR2 reads SYGVKD. The CDR3 bases are TGTGCCATCAGTGTTAATTACAATGAGCAGTTCTTC. This codes for CAISVNYNEQFF.

This clonotype occurred a few times. The chain links TRBV12-3 or TRBV12-4 to TRBJ1-1, with 9 bases matching TRBD1. The CDR3 runs to 14 residues. Trimming removed 6 bases from V and 5 bases from J; junction bases left unmatched: 7. The CDR3 loop is CASSTQTGGTEAFF. Written as DNA, the CDR3 is TGTGCCAGCAGCACTCAGACAGGGGGGACTGAAGCTTTCTTT.

The chain joins TRBV10-3 to TRBJ1-2; possibly TRBD1 for D (5 bases). V was trimmed by 6 bases and J by 6 bases, leaving 14 bases between them. Germline V CDR1 and CDR2: ENHRY, SYGVKD. This CDR3 is 13 amino acids long. DNA for the CDR3: TGTGCCATCAGCGAAACCACCAGGGATGGCTACACCTTC. Its protein is CAISETTRDGYTF.

The chain links TRBV7-9 to TRBJ2-7, with TRBD1 identical over 8 bases. V shed 1 base, J shed 1 base, and the junction held 0 bases outside the gene matches. The CDR3 is 14 amino acids. In germline, CDR1 is SEHNR, CDR2 FQNEAQ (reference sequence). CDR3 residues: CASSLGTGSYEQYV. DNA for the CDR3: TGTGCCAGCAGCTTAGGGACAGGGTCCTACGAGCAGTACGTC.

This clonotype has at least ten counts. The rearrangement links TRBV7-8 to TRBJ2-1, with TRBD2 matching 11 bases. The CDR3 has 17 residues. After removal of 5 bases from V and 15 bases from J, the junction contained 21 bases not matched to a gene. The germline CDR1 and CDR2 sequences are SGHVS and FQNEAQ. The CDR3, as DNA: TGTGCCAGCAGCGAGCGTCCCGGGACTAGCGGTACCCGGGAGGGGTTCTTC. It is translated as CASSERPGTSGTREGFF.

This clonotype was seen more than once but under ten times. The chain is built from TRBV28 and TRBJ1-2, with TRBD1 as a possible D gene (5 bases). CDR1 is MDHEN, CDR2 SYDVKM, per germline. The CDR3 has 13 residues. V dropped 5 bases and J dropped 8 bases, with 15 bases sitting between them. The CDR3 region is CASSLGGRGGYTF. The CDR3 bases are TGTGCCAGCAGTCTGGGGGGAAGGGGAGGCTACACCTTC.

This clonotype was recorded a few times. The V call is TRBV20-1, the J call TRBJ2-1; the match to TRBD2 covers 8 bases. Germline lookup yields CDR1 DFQATT and CDR2 SNEGSKA (reference sequence). This CDR3 has 20 residues. V gave up 2 bases and J gave up 0 bases; unmatched junction bases: 18. The CDR3 region is CSARSRGRGIAGSSYNEQFF. The CDR3 bases are TGCAGTGCTAGATCGAGAGGGAGAGGGATAGCGGGGAGCTCCTACAATGAGCAGTTCTTC.

This clonotype was recorded at least ten times. The V call is TRBV7-9, the J call TRBJ2-3; TRBD2 agrees at 7 bases. V lost 5 bases, J lost 2 bases, and 10 bases stayed unmatched. The germline gives CDR1 SEHNR, CDR2 FQNEAQ (reference sequence). The CDR3 is 16 residues long. The CDR3 sequence: CASSEVSAGLTDTQYF. In DNA, the CDR3 is TGTGCCAGCAGCGAGGTTTCAGCGGGACTCACAGATACGCAGTATTTT.

In this sample, this clonotype turned up a few times. This sequence joins TRBV7-2 and TRBJ1-1; TRBD1 is a possible D gene (5 bases). The ends were cut back, 5 bases at V and 4 bases at J, with 11 bases in the middle. The CDR3 is 13 residues long. Germline V gene sequence: CDR1 SGHTA, CDR2 FQGNSA. The CDR3 DNA is TGTGCCAGCAGCCCTCAGGGATCCACTGAAGCTTTCTTT. Translating gives CASSPQGSTEAFF.

This clonotype was observed at least ten times. The V gene is TRBV6-6, the J gene TRBJ2-7; D gene unclear. V was cut by 7 bases and J by 4 bases, with 14 bases left in between. Germline lookup yields CDR1 MNHNY and CDR2 SVGAGI (reference sequence). CDR3 length: 13 amino acids. CDR3 protein: CASTNEWPYEQYV. CDR3 in DNA: TGTGCCAGCACCAACGAGTGGCCATACGAGCAGTACGTC.

This clonotype has only a few counts. The chain combines TRBV2 with TRBJ2-3; 11 positions match TRBD2. This CDR3 contains 12 residues. The V gene end was trimmed by 11 bases and the J gene end by 5 bases; junction bases not matched to a gene: 3. The germline CDR1 and CDR2 sequences are SNHLY and FYNNEI. Here the CDR3 DNA reads TGTGCCGGGGGGACTAGCGGAGATACGCAGTATTTT. Its protein product is CAGGTSGDTQYF.

The rearrangement joins TRBV7-6 to TRBJ1-1; TRBD1 is a possible D gene (6 bases). V gave up 5 bases and J gave up 7 bases, with 14 bases separating them. The CDR3 loop spans 13 amino acids. CDR1 and CDR2 from the germline V gene are SGHVS and FNYEAQ. The CDR3 reads CASSIQGPSEAFF. CDR3 coding DNA: TGTGCCAGCAGCATACAGGGTCCTAGTGAAGCTTTCTTT.

The chain's CDR3 is CASGFGQGSGNTIYF. The CDR3 DNA reads as TGTGCTAGTGGTTTTGGTCAGGGCTCTGGAAACACCATATATTTT. The chain joins TRBV12-5 to TRBJ1-3; tentatively, D is TRBD1 (5 bases). V was pared by 3 bases and J by 0 bases, with 9 bases between. This CDR3 has 15 residues. Germline V gene sequence: CDR1 LGHNT, CDR2 FRNRAP.

The chain is built from TRBV7-9 and TRBJ1-6; TRBD1 aligns across 7 bases. Germline V lookup: CDR1 SEHNR, CDR2 FQNEAQ (reference sequence). The length of the CDR3 is 14 residues. Trimming at V came to 5 bases and at J to 9 bases, leaving 7 bases not matched to a gene. CDR3 sequence reads: CASSIQGLGSPLHF. CDR3 coding DNA: TGTGCCAGCAGCATACAGGGGTTAGGTTCACCCCTCCACTTT. Filled out from reference TRBV7-9 and TRBJ1-6, the complete variable domain reads DTGVSQNPRHKITKRGQNVTFRCDPISEHNRLYWYRQTLGQGPEFLTYFQNEAQLEKSRLLSDRFSAERPKGSFSTLEIQRTEQGDSAMYLCASSIQGLGSPLHFGNGTRLTVT.

This clonotype was counted a few times. The chain has TRBV27 and TRBJ2-7, with TRBD1 matching 10 bases. CDR3 length: 15 amino acids. Per germline, CDR1 MNHEY and CDR2 SMNVEV (reference sequence). Trimming cost V 8 bases and J 7 bases; bases outside gene matches: 14. This chain's CDR3 is CASRTLGTGAGEQYF. In DNA form, the CDR3 reads TGTGCCAGCCGAACCCTCGGGACAGGGGCGGGGGAGCAGTACTTC.